The 23 T cell receptor beta chains below all came from one sample that was sequenced in a study of blood T cells in healthy people across ages. PCR was performed a second time for 7 to 11 cycles using a sample-barcoded 5' primer and a J-beta primer mix. TCRdb re-called the 5' RACE reads through MiXCR, storing one row per CDR3 protein. The sample lists 1.2 million to 1.5 million distinct CDR3 sequences; roughly 60% were seen once. Sequencing was carried out using blood. These receptors were taken from a man aged 18 to 30 in good health.

On this clonotype itself: An end of the junction differs from the germline gene, which may be a read error. V usage is TRBV7-2 and J usage is TRBJ2-3; 7 bases are shared with TRBD1. Germline assignment: CDR1 SGHTA and CDR2 FQGNSA. The CDR3 consists of 16 residues. The CDR3 DNA sequence: TGTGCCAGCAGCTTCGGGCGGAGGCAGGGGACAGATGCGCAGTATTTT. As protein: CASSFGRRQGTDAQYF.

This clonotype was seen just once. The chain is built from TRBV6-5 and TRBJ2-7; TRBD2 agrees at 11 bases. CDR1 and CDR2 from the germline V gene are MNHEY and SVGAGI. The junction had 2 bases not matched to a gene; V was cut back by 5 bases and J by 2 bases. This CDR3 is 14 amino acids long. The CDR3 DNA reads as TGTGCCAGCAGTGATAGCGGGAGGGCCTACGAGCAGTACTTC. It is translated as CASSDSGRAYEQYF.

V gene TRBV20-1 combines with J gene TRBJ1-2; D may be TRBD1 (5 bases). Trimming stripped 7 bases from V and 0 bases from J, with 15 bases between. The CDR3 has 14 residues. The germline V gene has CDR1 DFQATT and CDR2 SNEGSKA (reference sequence). CDR3 in DNA: TGCAGTGGTCCCTCCGAGGGGACTAACTATGGCTACACCTTC. This codes for CSGPSEGTNYGYTF.

This clonotype was detected only a few times. The chain links TRBV6-6 to TRBJ2-7; D gene unclear. Germline V gives CDR1 MNHNY, CDR2 SVGAGI (reference sequence). V dropped 6 bases and J dropped 0 bases, with 15 bases sitting between them. There are 15 residues in the CDR3. The CDR3 nucleotides are TGTGCCAGCAGCCCCGACAATTGGGGCTCCTACGAGCAGTACTTC. It yields the protein CASSPDNWGSYEQYF.

This clonotype was detected only a few times. The rearrangement links TRBV7-2 to TRBJ1-5; possibly TRBD1 for D (6 bases). Looked up from germline, CDR1 is SGHTA and CDR2 is FQGNSA. The CDR3 runs to 15 residues. The V end was cut by 5 bases, the J end by 6 bases, with 17 bases between. CDR3 region: CASSGGRGAGQPQHF. The CDR3 DNA is TGTGCCAGCAGCGGTGGCCGGGGGGCCGGTCAGCCCCAGCATTTT. Supplemented by reference TRBV7-2 and TRBJ1-5, the full variable domain reads GAGVSQSPSNKVTEKGKDVELRCDPISGHTALYWYRQSLGQGLEFLIYFQGNSAPDKSGLPSDRFSAERTGGSVSTLTIQRTQQEDSAVYLCASSGGRGAGQPQHFGDGTRLSIL.

V gene TRBV12-3 or TRBV12-4 combines with J gene TRBJ1-4; maybe TRBD1 (5 bases). V was cut by 3 bases and J by 0 bases, with 11 bases left in between. The CDR3 covers 16 residues. The CDR3 loop is CASSLPGTATNEKLFF. The CDR3 bases are TGTGCCAGCAGTTTGCCAGGGACGGCAACTAATGAAAAACTGTTTTTT.

The chain couples TRBV27 to TRBJ1-5; no clear D gene. V gave up 1 base and J gave up 0 bases, with 10 bases separating them. The germline V gene encodes CDR1 MNHEY and CDR2 SMNVEV (reference sequence). The CDR3 covers 16 residues. DNA of the CDR3: TGTGCCAGCAGTTTATACACTGGGGATAGCAATCAGCCCCAGCATTTT. This encodes CASSLYTGDSNQPQHF.

Here the CDR3 reads CASRNLEDHEQFF. CDR3 nucleotides: TGTGCCAGCAGAAACCTGGAGGATCATGAGCAGTTCTTC. The chain uses TRBV14 and TRBJ2-1; D may be TRBD2 (5 bases). Trimming took off 6 bases at V and 8 bases at J, with 14 bases between the two ends. Germline V gene lookup returns CDR1 SGHDN and CDR2 FVKESK. The CDR3 has 13 residues.

The V gene is TRBV7-9, the J gene TRBJ2-4; D assignment may be TRBD1 or TRBD2 (5 bases each). The DNA end is more similar to TRBJ2-7, so the J call may be wrong. Germline CDR1 reads SEHNR; CDR2 reads FQNEAQ (reference sequence). The CDR3 is 11 amino acids. CDR3 amino acids: CASGGRYEQYF. The CDR3 region has the DNA TGTGCCAGCGGGGGAAGATACGAGCAGTACTTC.

This chain uses TRBV20-1 with TRBJ2-7, with 9 bases lining up with TRBD1. Germline CDR1 DFQATT, CDR2 SNEGSKA (reference sequence). CDR3 size: 17 residues. V lost 0 bases and J lost 3; bases outside the gene matches: 12. CDR3 protein: CSARDQGGGTGYYEQYF. DNA for the CDR3: TGCAGTGCTAGAGATCAGGGAGGAGGGACAGGGTACTACGAGCAGTACTTC.

The chain is built from TRBV29-1 and TRBJ2-1; D gene ambiguous. The V and J ends lost 6 bases and 7 bases respectively, with 16 bases between them. The germline V gene has CDR1 SQVTM and CDR2 ANQGSEA. The CDR3 is made up of 13 amino acids. CDR3 amino acids: CSVTPSSPNEQFF. The CDR3 DNA sequence: TGCAGCGTGACTCCCTCCTCCCCAAATGAGCAGTTCTTC.

V usage is TRBV6-5 and J usage is TRBJ2-1, with 9 positions matching TRBD1. Germline V gene sequence: CDR1 MNHEY, CDR2 SVGAGI. V lost 4 bases, J lost 1 base, and 5 bases stayed unmatched. This CDR3 has 16 residues. The CDR3 region is CASSLGQGRSYNEQFF. The CDR3 nucleotides read TGTGCCAGCAGTTTAGGACAGGGGAGATCCTACAATGAGCAGTTCTTC.

This chain uses TRBV10-3 with TRBJ2-3; unclear D gene. The CDR3 is 17 amino acids. V shed 2 bases and J shed 0 bases, with 15 bases lying between them. Germline V gene sequence: CDR1 ENHRY, CDR2 SYGVKD. The CDR3 here is CAISEPRARSSTDTQYF. CDR3 coding DNA: TGTGCCATCAGTGAGCCCCGGGCCAGATCTAGCACAGATACGCAGTATTTT.

This chain connects TRBV20-1 to TRBJ2-7, with 7 bases fitting TRBD1. The CDR3 loop spans 14 amino acids. Unmatched junction bases numbered 5, after V lost 0 bases and J lost 3 bases. Germline V gene data show CDR1 as DFQATT and CDR2 as SNEGSKA (reference sequence). CDR3 in DNA: TGCAGTGCTAGAGATTGGACAGGCGTCTACGAGCAGTACTTC. Amino acid sequence: CSARDWTGVYEQYF.

The CDR3 reads CASSTDRGPDYEQYF. CDR3 in DNA: TGTGCCAGCAGTACCGACAGGGGTCCTGACTACGAGCAGTACTTC. This chain links TRBV7-9 with TRBJ2-7; 8 bases line up with TRBD1. This CDR3 spans 15 amino acids. Trimming cost V 6 bases and J 3 bases; bases outside gene matches: 10. Germline CDR1 reads SEHNR; CDR2 reads FQNEAQ (reference sequence).

The chain joins TRBV9 to TRBJ2-5, with TRBD1 as a possible D gene (5 bases). Germline-derived CDR1 and CDR2 are SGDLS and YYNGEE. The V end lost 4 bases, the J end lost 2 bases, and 15 bases lay between the germline ends. The CDR3 totals 15 residues. For the CDR3, the DNA is TGTGCCAGCAGCCCCGGTCGCGGACAACAAGAGACCCAGTACTTC. Amino acid sequence: CASSPGRGQQETQYF.

The V gene is TRBV20-1, the J gene TRBJ2-4; 13 nucleotides match TRBD2. The J call may be incorrect, as the DNA end agrees better with TRBJ2-5. The CDR3 sequence is 15 residues long. The V gene's germline CDR1 is DFQATT and CDR2 SNEGSKA (reference sequence). The CDR3 region has the DNA TGCAGTGCAGGACACGGGACTAGCGGGAAGGAGACCCAGTACTTC. This sequence encodes CSAGHGTSGKETQYF.

The V and J genes are TRBV20-1 and TRBJ2-3; 11 bases fit TRBD2. V shed 6 bases, J shed 6 bases, and the junction held 8 bases outside the gene matches. Germline-derived CDR1 and CDR2 are DFQATT and SNEGSKA (reference sequence). This CDR3 is 14 amino acids long. The chain's CDR3 is CSANSGRALDTQYF. The CDR3 coding sequence is TGCAGTGCCAATAGCGGGAGGGCCTTGGATACGCAGTATTTT.

This chain uses TRBV3-1 with TRBJ2-3; TRBD2 is a possible D gene (6 bases). V was cut by 2 bases and J by 0 bases, with 21 bases left in between. The CDR3 has 19 residues. Germline CDR1 and CDR2: LGHDT and YNNKEL (reference sequence). The CDR3 loop reads CASSQFPGLMTRSTDTQYF. The DNA of the CDR3 is TGTGCCAGCAGCCAATTCCCGGGGCTCATGACTAGAAGCACAGATACGCAGTATTTT.

The genes are TRBV24-1 and TRBJ2-1; D possibly corresponds to TRBD1 (6 bases). Germline V gene lookup returns CDR1 KGHDR and CDR2 SFDVKD. The CDR3 contains 13 residues. V dropped 5 bases and J dropped 6 bases, with 10 bases sitting between them. The CDR3 nucleotides are TGTGCCACCAGTGGCCTAGGGGGCAATGAGCAGTTCTTC. Translated: CATSGLGGNEQFF.

This chain links TRBV29-1 with TRBJ1-3; D unclear. This CDR3 has 12 amino acids. The V gene lost 7 bases and the J gene lost 5 bases, with 12 bases spanning the gap. The V gene's germline CDR1 is SQVTM and CDR2 ANQGSEA. In DNA, the CDR3 is TGCAGCGGTAGCCTTGGGCGAAACACCATATATTTT. Its protein is CSGSLGRNTIYF.

The rearrangement joins TRBV6-1 to TRBJ1-2, with a possible D match to TRBD1 (5 bases). V was clipped by 7 bases and J by 5 bases, with 20 bases between them. The CDR3 is 15 amino acids. Germline CDR1 MNHNS, CDR2 SASEGT. The CDR3 protein is CASKGQALGAYGYTF. CDR3 DNA sequence: TGTGCCAGCAAAGGGCAGGCCCTAGGGGCTTATGGCTACACCTTC.

This chain joins TRBV11-2 and TRBJ2-2; 9 positions agree with TRBD1. The CDR3 covers 15 residues. The V and J ends lost 4 bases and 4 bases, in that order; junction bases with no gene match: 4. Germline CDR1 is SGHAT and CDR2 is FQNNGV. CDR3 in amino acids: CASSSGTGSTGELFF. CDR3 nucleotides: TGTGCCAGCAGCTCGGGGACAGGGAGCACCGGGGAGCTGTTTTTT. Filled out from reference TRBV11-2 and TRBJ2-2, the complete variable domain reads EAGVAQSPRYKIIEKRQSVAFWCNPISGHATLYWYQQILGQGPKLLIQFQNNGVVDDSQLPKDRFSAERLKGVDSTLKIQPAKLEDSAVYLCASSSGTGSTGELFFGEGSRLTVL.